A selection of T cell receptor beta chains follows, all from one sample in a study of beta chain features in type 1 diabetes. This table comes from immunoSEQ multiplex PCR, and its TCRdb copy is limited to in-frame clones, with some not included. Here the sample spans a few hundred thousand clones, 14% being singletons. Sequencing used naive CD4+ T cells from blood. The receptors were gathered from a man under 40 with type 1 diabetes. Both conserved end residues are part of each CDR3. A D gene is named only where the DNA matches it firmly. For some rows the clone size is stated as once, few or many, or as a class when expanded; others skip it.

J gene	D gene	clone size	V gene	CDR3 protein	CDR3 DNA
TRBJ2-1	TRBD2	-	TRBV2	CASSGSGGGYNEQFF	TGTGCCAGCAGTGGGAGCGGGGGGGGATACAATGAGCAGTTCTTC
TRBJ1-5	-	few	TRBV9	CASSPTADISQPQHF	TGTGCCAGCAGCCCGACGGCAGACATCTCACAGCCCCAGCATTTT
TRBJ2-5	TRBD2	few	TRBV9	CASSVVLAGGQETQYF	TGTGCCAGCAGCGTTGTGCTAGCGGGAGGACAAGAGACCCAGTACTTC
TRBJ2-5	TRBD1	-	TRBV23-1	CASSPMDRVGEQYF	TGCGCCAGCAGTCCAATGGACAGGGTAGGAGAGCAGTACTTC
TRBJ1-1	TRBD1	-	TRBV6-1	CASSFDRGGEAFF	TGTGCCAGCAGCTTCGACAGGGGAGGTGAAGCTTTCTTT
TRBJ1-1	TRBD1	-	TRBV5-1	CASSSGTANTEAFF	TGCGCCAGCAGTAGTGGGACAGCGAACACTGAAGCTTTCTTT
TRBJ1-1	-	-	TRBV5-6	CASSLFGTEAFF	TGTGCCAGCAGCTTGTTCGGCACTGAAGCTTTCTTT
TRBJ2-3	TRBD2	-	TRBV19	CASRPAGVKDTQYF	TGTGCCAGTAGGCCAGCGGGAGTAAAAGATACGCAGTATTTT
TRBJ2-1	TRBD2	few	TRBV9	CASSVAGSGGYEQFF	TGTGCCAGCAGCGTAGCGGGTAGCGGGGGCTATGAGCAGTTCTTC
TRBJ2-7	TRBD2	-	TRBV27	CASSLPGRVQYF	TGTGCCAGCAGTTTACCGGGGAGGGTGCAGTACTTC
TRBJ1-2	TRBD1	-	TRBV5-4	CASRPGQVTVNYGYTF	TGTGCCAGCAGGCCCGGACAGGTGACCGTTAACTATGGCTACACCTTC
TRBJ1-2	TRBD1	-	TRBV2	CASSEAWQGANYGYTF	TGTGCCAGCAGTGAAGCTTGGCAGGGGGCAAACTATGGCTACACCTTC
TRBJ2-5	TRBD1	-	TRBV5-1	CASRGQGQSQETQYF	TGCGCCAGCAGGGGACAGGGCCAGAGTCAAGAGACCCAGTACTTC
TRBJ2-3	TRBD2	-	TRBV7-2	CASSLGQTSQIHTDTQYF	TGTGCCAGCAGCTTAGGTCAGACTAGCCAGATCCACACAGATACGCAGTATTTT
TRBJ2-5	TRBD1	-	TRBV6-6	CASSQPGQGRETQYF	TGTGCCAGCAGTCAACCGGGACAGGGGAGAGAGACCCAGTACTTC
TRBJ1-1	-	-	TRBV29-1	CSVEDLWTPGGTEAFF	TGCAGCGTTGAAGATCTTTGGACGCCCGGGGGCACTGAAGCTTTCTTT
TRBJ2-5	TRBD1	few	TRBV25-1	CASSEARGLRETQYF	TGTGCCAGCAGTGAAGCCAGGGGGCTTCGGGAGACCCAGTACTTC
TRBJ2-5	TRBD1	few	TRBV11-3	CASSLDRGETQYF	TGTGCCAGCAGTTTGGACAGGGGAGAGACCCAGTACTTC
TRBJ2-2	-	once	TRBV6-6	CASSQQSQGTGELFF	TGTGCCAGCAGCCAACAGTCCCAGGGCACCGGGGAGCTGTTTTTT
TRBJ2-3	-	few	TRBV15	CATSRSSGLRTDTQYF	TGTGCCACCAGCAGATCCTCAGGGTTACGGACAGATACGCAGTATTTT
TRBJ2-5	TRBD1	few	TRBV5-1	CASSSGQGQETQYF	TGCGCCAGCAGCTCGGGACAGGGGCAAGAGACCCAGTACTTC
TRBJ2-2	-	-	TRBV5-1	CASSPGTGELFF	TGCGCCAGCAGCCCGGGCACCGGGGAGCTGTTTTTT
TRBJ1-5	-	few	TRBV19	CASSSPRIGGQPQHF	TGTGCCAGTAGCTCGCCCCGGATCGGAGGTCAGCCCCAGCATTTT
TRBJ1-1	TRBD1	-	TRBV25-1	CASSQGAITEAFF	TGTGCCAGCTCACAGGGGGCGATCACTGAAGCTTTCTTT
TRBJ2-7	TRBD2	-	TRBV7-9	CASSSTSGGAYEQYF	TGTGCCAGCAGCTCGACTAGCGGGGGGGCCTACGAGCAGTACTTC
TRBJ2-1	TRBD2	-	TRBV7-9	CASSSPKLALNNEQFF	TGTGCCAGCAGCTCCCCAAAACTAGCGTTGAACAATGAGCAGTTCTTC
TRBJ1-1	-	-	TRBV30	CAWSVGAPNTEAFF	TGTGCCTGGAGTGTAGGGGCACCCAACACTGAAGCTTTCTTT
TRBJ1-5	-	few	TRBV5-6	CASSFGGNSNQPQHF	TGTGCCAGCAGCTTCGGGGGGAATAGCAATCAGCCCCAGCATTTT
TRBJ2-3	TRBD2	-	TRBV28	CASSSPGLAADTQYF	TGTGCCAGCAGTTCTCCGGGACTAGCGGCGGATACGCAGTATTTT
TRBJ2-5	-	few	TRBV5-1	CASRVAQETQYF	TGCGCCAGCAGGGTGGCTCAAGAGACCCAGTACTTC
TRBJ2-7	TRBD1	few	TRBV4-1	CASSQRQGAYEQYF	TGCGCCAGCAGCCAAAGGCAGGGGGCCTACGAGCAGTACTTC
TRBJ1-6	-	few	TRBV6-5	CASRITTGTTSPLHF	TGTGCCAGTAGAATTACTACCGGGACAACTTCACCCCTCCACTTT
TRBJ2-2	-	few	TRBV18	CASSPKAVNANTGELFF	TGTGCCAGCTCACCAAAAGCGGTTAACGCGAACACCGGGGAGCTGTTTTTT
TRBJ2-1	TRBD1	-	TRBV18	CASSPDRAHNEQFF	TGTGCCAGCTCACCAGACAGGGCCCACAATGAGCAGTTCTTC
TRBJ2-3	TRBD2	few	TRBV11-2	CASSVGLAGATDTQYF	TGTGCCAGCAGCGTAGGACTAGCGGGGGCCACAGATACGCAGTATTTT
TRBJ2-1	TRBD2	few	TRBV27	CASSFRTSGRRHNEQFF	TGTGCCAGCAGTTTCAGGACTAGCGGGAGGAGACACAATGAGCAGTTCTTC
TRBJ1-5	-	-	TRBV19	CASSIVVTNQPQHF	TGTGCCAGTAGTATAGTAGTCACCAATCAGCCCCAGCATTTT
TRBJ1-1	-	-	TRBV19	CASEQGSNTEAFF	TGTGCCAGTGAACAGGGCTCGAACACTGAAGCTTTCTTT
TRBJ2-7	TRBD1	-	TRBV29-1	CSVGRGTGVSYEQYF	TGCAGCGTCGGGAGGGGGACAGGGGTCTCCTACGAGCAGTACTTC
TRBJ1-4	TRBD1	-	TRBV14	CASSQDLSRGPNEKLFF	TGTGCCAGCAGCCAAGACCTGTCCAGGGGGCCGAATGAAAAACTGTTTTTT
TRBJ2-3	TRBD2	-	TRBV6-1	CASVSAGGTDTQYF	TGTGCCAGCGTGTCCGCCGGGGGGACAGATACGCAGTATTTT
TRBJ2-1	-	few	TRBV5-1	CASSLGPGDNEQFF	TGCGCCAGCAGCTTGGGTCCGGGGGACAATGAGCAGTTCTTC
TRBJ1-1	-	-	TRBV28	CASSFDLERDTEAFF	TGTGCCAGCAGTTTTGATCTCGAACGGGACACTGAAGCTTTCTTT